This T cell receptor beta chain was sequenced during a study of T cell responses to AZD1222 COVID-19 vaccine. The CDR3 consists of 13 residues. Deletions cut 6 bases from V and 1 base from J, with 9 bases between. The germline V gene encodes CDR1 MNHEY and CDR2 SMNVEV (reference sequence). Whole-study results and caveats: Within unmutated variant regions lay the reported targets of nearly half of spike-specific TCRs.

Note on this clone: Antigen: not known.

The assay was immunoSEQ multiplex PCR, and TCRdb's table has in-frame clones only and misses some. Here the sample spans under 150,000 clones, around 85% being singletons. Specimen: peripheral blood, collected on day 0 of AZD1222 vaccination. This TCR derives from an adult in good health. The chain has TRBV27 and TRBJ1-1; D is unclear. The CDR3 DNA sequence: TGTGCCAGCAGCTTAAGGCAGAACACTGAAGCTTTCTTT. Translating gives CASSLRQNTEAFF.